This TCR beta chain was recovered during a study of blood T cells in healthy people across ages. Background on the study: There was about one barcoded beta molecule captured by template switching per two T cells.

Combining a sample-barcoded 5' primer with a J-beta primer mix, a second PCR ran for about 7 to 11 cycles. CDR3-containing paired-end reads numbered at least 2.5 million in each sample. TCRdb processed the 5' RACE reads anew with MiXCR; each CDR3 protein has one entry. This table holds more than 1,400,000 distinct CDR3 sequences, approximately 42% found once. There are 16 residues in the CDR3. Peripheral blood was drawn, about 9.7 milliliters per donor. The sequenced sample consisted of blood. The sequence came from a woman between 18 and 29 years old in good health. The chain is built from TRBV21-1 and TRBJ2-1; no check of the table's D call, TRBD1, against the DNA was made. TRBV21-1 is deemed a pseudogene. The DNA of the CDR3 is TGTGCCAGCAGCACGCGCCCCGACCCGGGGGAGGATGAGCAGTTCTTC. Its protein is CASSTRPDPGEDEQFF.